What follows are 16 T cell receptor beta chains derived from one specimen sequenced in a study of blood T cell repertoires in COVID-19. Clones were read by immunoSEQ multiplex PCR, and TCRdb kept only the in-frame ones, dropping some. This sample carries about 300,000 clones, around 87% of them seen once, and the ten largest clones take 1.3%. The sample was peripheral blood. Every receptor here comes from a man aged 70 or older with acute or convalescent COVID-19.

This clone appeared once. The genes are TRBV5-1 and TRBJ2-3; TRBD2 matches at 10 bases. The junction had 0 bases not matched to a gene; V was cut back by 1 base and J by 1 base. CDR1 is SGHRS and CDR2 is YFSETQ in the germline V gene. The CDR3 totals 15 residues. CDR3 residues: CASSLTSGGTDTQYF. For the CDR3, the DNA is TGCGCCAGCAGCTTGACTAGCGGGGGCACAGATACGCAGTATTTT.

The rearrangement uses TRBV3-1 (or the pseudogene TRBV3-2) and TRBJ1-6; D is undetermined. CDR1 is LGHDT, CDR2 YNNKEL, per germline (reference sequence). The V and J ends lost 2 bases and 7 bases respectively, with 9 bases between them. This CDR3 has 14 residues. CDR3 nucleotide sequence: TGTGCCAGCAGCCAACTTGCCGCGAATTCACCCCTCCACTTT. Its protein is CASSQLAANSPLHF.

J is TRBJ2-5 and V is TRBV4-1; TRBD2 might be the D (5 bases). V was clipped by 0 bases and J by 1 base, with 9 bases between them. In germline, CDR1 is MGHRA, CDR2 YSYEKL. This CDR3 region has 15 residues. CDR3 in amino acids: CASSQDGAGQETQYF. For the CDR3, the DNA is TGCGCCAGCAGCCAAGACGGCGCGGGCCAAGAGACCCAGTACTTC.

This clone came up once. Here the CDR3 DNA reads TGTGCCAGCAGCGTGGCACTAAGCGGGGGGGCCGTCAATGAGCAGTTCTTC. Its protein product is CASSVALSGGAVNEQFF. This chain connects TRBV9 to TRBJ2-1; 10 nucleotides line up with TRBD2. V shed 2 bases, J shed 6 bases, and the junction held 11 bases outside the gene matches. There are 17 residues in the CDR3. Germline-derived CDR1 and CDR2 are SGDLS and YYNGEE.

The chain carries TRBV27 and TRBJ1-1, with 7 bases lining up with TRBD1. Trimming removed 4 bases from V and 11 bases from J; junction bases left unmatched: 7. CDR1 MNHEY and CDR2 SMNVEV come from the germline V gene (reference sequence). The CDR3 is made up of 12 amino acids. The CDR3: CASSSDRLRAFF. The DNA for the CDR3 is TGTGCCAGCAGTTCGGACAGGTTGAGGGCTTTCTTT.

The rearrangement joins TRBV6-1 to TRBJ1-5; no firm D call. V lost 2 bases, J lost 0 bases, and 8 bases lay in between. This CDR3 spans 15 amino acids. CDR1 and CDR2 (germline): MNHNS, SASEGT. The CDR3 sequence is CASSEQELSNQPQHF. CDR3 in DNA: TGTGCCAGCAGTGAACAAGAACTTAGCAATCAGCCCCAGCATTTT.

This clone was detected only once. The rearrangement uses TRBV7-2 and TRBJ2-1; weak D call: TRBD1 (5 bases). This CDR3 is built from 11 residues. The V gene lost 5 bases and the J gene lost 9 bases, with 8 bases spanning the gap. Germline V gene sequence: CDR1 SGHTA, CDR2 FQGNSA. CDR3 amino acids: CASSQDIEQFF. Here the CDR3 DNA reads TGTGCCAGCAGCCAGGACATTGAGCAGTTCTTC.

The gene calls are TRBV5-1 and TRBJ1-6; D unresolved. The CDR3 consists of 15 residues. V dropped 0 bases and J dropped 6 bases, with 10 bases sitting between them. Germline CDR1 and CDR2: SGHRS and YFSETQ. The CDR3 protein is CASSLVADRNSPLHF. The CDR3 DNA is TGCGCCAGCAGCTTGGTCGCGGATCGTAATTCACCCCTCCACTTT.

This rearrangement joins TRBV7-9 to TRBJ1-5, with D perhaps matching TRBD1 (6 bases). The CDR3 extends over 16 amino acids. In germline, CDR1 is SEHNR, CDR2 FQNEAQ (reference sequence). The V end was cut by 1 base, the J end by 6 bases, with 16 bases between. CDR3 loop: CASSLDQYQGSQPQHF. The CDR3 DNA sequence: TGTGCCAGCAGCTTAGACCAGTACCAGGGGTCTCAGCCCCAGCATTTT.

The chain combines TRBV7-9 with TRBJ1-2; D is unresolved. Germline V gives CDR1 SEHNR, CDR2 FQNEAQ (reference sequence). Deletions cut 2 bases from V and 4 bases from J, with 8 bases between. The CDR3 covers 13 residues. The CDR3 region is CASSLRETYGYTF. CDR3 bases: TGTGCCAGCAGCTTAAGGGAGACCTATGGCTACACCTTC. Looking up the rest from reference TRBV7-9 and TRBJ1-2 gives the full variable domain: DTGVSQNPRHKITKRGQNVTFRCDPISEHNRLYWYRQTLGQGPEFLTYFQNEAQLEKSRLLSDRFSAERPKGSFSTLEIQRTEQGDSAMYLCASSLRETYGYTFGSGTRLTVV.

The rearrangement links TRBV3-1 (or the pseudogene TRBV3-2) to TRBJ2-3; D perhaps matches TRBD2 (5 bases). The germline V gene has CDR1 LGHDT and CDR2 YNNKEL (reference sequence). The CDR3 is made up of 13 amino acids. Deletions cut 0 bases from V and 9 bases from J, with 10 bases between. The CDR3 coding sequence is TGTGCCAGCAGCCAAGATAGGCTAGCAACGCAGTATTTT. Translated, it gives CASSQDRLATQYF.

The rearrangement joins TRBV24-1 to TRBJ1-2; 7 bases are a match to TRBD1. The CDR3 spans 14 residues. Germline CDR1 and CDR2: KGHDR and SFDVKD. The ends lost 6 bases at V and 8 bases at J; junction bases unmatched: 11. The DNA for the CDR3 is TGTGCCACCAGTAAAATGTATAGGGGGCAGGGCTACACCTTC. It codes for CATSKMYRGQGYTF.

V usage is TRBV27 and J usage is TRBJ1-4; no clear D. Germline values: CDR1 MNHEY, CDR2 SMNVEV (reference sequence). Trimming took off 2 bases at V and 4 bases at J, with 5 bases between the two ends. The CDR3 runs 13 residues. The CDR3 reads CASSLRFNEKLFF. CDR3 DNA: TGTGCCAGCAGTTTACGGTTTAATGAAAAACTGTTTTTT.

The chain combines TRBV27 with TRBJ1-2; 8 bases align to TRBD1. Losses at the gene ends were 1 base for V and 7 bases for J; bases not matched to a gene: 11. The CDR3 consists of 16 residues. Per the germline V gene, CDR1 is MNHEY and CDR2 is SMNVEV (reference sequence). This chain's CDR3 is CASSLLSGGARSGYTF. The CDR3 DNA reads as TGTGCCAGCAGTTTATTGTCAGGGGGCGCTCGGAGTGGCTACACCTTC.

The chain employs TRBV7-2 and TRBJ2-7; 9 bases fit TRBD2. Trimming took 7 bases from V and 2 from J; bases not matched to a gene: 9. This CDR3 has 15 amino acids. The germline CDR1 and CDR2 sequences are SGHTA and FQGNSA. The CDR3 sequence: CASTEGGGGAYEQYF. In DNA, the CDR3 is TGTGCCAGCACCGAAGGGGGCGGGGGGGCCTACGAGCAGTACTTC.

The rearrangement joins TRBV19 to TRBJ1-2; the match to TRBD1 covers 8 bases. Germline V lookup: CDR1 LNHDA, CDR2 SQIVND (reference sequence). Trimming took 9 bases from V and 3 from J; bases not matched to a gene: 12. The CDR3 runs 15 residues. DNA of the CDR3: TGTGCCAGCGAGGACAGGGCCGCGGGGGACTATGGCTACACCTTC. It codes for CASEDRAAGDYGYTF.